The 3 T cell receptor beta chains in this list originate from one sample, sequenced in a study of CD8 T cells in ankylosing spondylitis. Study-level findings and limits: Characteristic of ankylosing spondylitis blood, it appeared, was a TCR beta motif comprising about eight highly homologous variants.

TCRdb re-derived calls from the 5' RACE reads in MiXCR, one entry per CDR3 protein. The sample holds about 800,000 distinct CDR3 sequences, roughly 10% seen once. Which antigens these TCRs recognize remains unknown. Sequencing was performed on blood, either unsorted or a sorted T cell fraction (not recorded which). These receptors came from a male donor with ankylosing spondylitis.

The V gene is TRBV28, the J gene TRBJ2-1; possible D gene TRBD2, 7 bases. The V gene lost 8 bases and the J gene lost 6 bases, with 14 bases spanning the gap. Germline CDR1 is MDHEN and CDR2 is SYDVKM. There are 13 residues in the CDR3. The CDR3 region has the DNA TGTGCCAGCTCCTGGGGGGGGCGCAATGAGCAGTTCTTC. It codes for CASSWGGRNEQFF.

This clonotype was observed a few times. The rearrangement links TRBV20-1 to TRBJ2-5; the D is unclear. Trimming stripped 4 bases from V and 4 bases from J, with 22 bases between. Germline V gene data show CDR1 as DFQATT and CDR2 as SNEGSKA (reference sequence). The CDR3 spans 16 residues. The CDR3 loop reads CSANNLFAANRETQYF. For the CDR3, the DNA is TGCAGTGCTAATAATTTATTTGCGGCCAACAGAGAGACCCAGTACTTC.

The V call is TRBV2, the J call TRBJ2-5; tentatively, D is TRBD1 (6 bases). With 7 bases removed from V and 1 base from J, the gap between germline ends came to 10 bases. The germline V gene encodes CDR1 SNHLY and CDR2 FYNNEI. This CDR3 spans 13 amino acids. The chain's CDR3 is CASTLDSQETQYF. In DNA form, the CDR3 reads TGTGCCAGCACTTTGGACAGCCAAGAGACCCAGTACTTC.